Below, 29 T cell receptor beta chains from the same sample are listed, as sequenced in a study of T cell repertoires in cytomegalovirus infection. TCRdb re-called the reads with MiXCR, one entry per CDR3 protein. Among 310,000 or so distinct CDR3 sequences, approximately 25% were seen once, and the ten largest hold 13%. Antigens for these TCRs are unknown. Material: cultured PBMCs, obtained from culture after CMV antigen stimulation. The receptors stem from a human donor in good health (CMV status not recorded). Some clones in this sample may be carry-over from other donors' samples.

CDR3 residues: CASSYQGSRNEQFF. CDR3 nucleotides: TGTGCCAGCAGTTACCAGGGTTCGAGGAATGAGCAGTTCTTC. The V and J genes are TRBV6-5 and TRBJ2-1; the D gene is possibly TRBD1 (5 bases). CDR1 is MNHEY and CDR2 is SVGAGI in the germline V gene. V was cut by 2 bases and J by 7 bases, with 12 bases left in between. The CDR3 spans 14 residues.

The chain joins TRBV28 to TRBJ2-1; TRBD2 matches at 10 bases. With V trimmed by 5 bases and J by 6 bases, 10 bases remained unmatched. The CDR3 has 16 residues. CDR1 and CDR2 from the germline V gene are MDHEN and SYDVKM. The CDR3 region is CASSPLRLAGPNEQFF. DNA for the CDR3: TGTGCCAGCAGTCCTCTCCGACTAGCGGGCCCCAATGAGCAGTTCTTC. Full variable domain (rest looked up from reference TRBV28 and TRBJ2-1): DVKVTQSSRYLVKRTGEKVFLECVQDMDHENMFWYRQDPGLGLRLIYFSYDVKMKEKGDIPEGYSVSREKKERFSLILESASTNQTSMYLCASSPLRLAGPNEQFFGPGTRLTVL.

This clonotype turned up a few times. CDR3 sequence: CSGGPDTQYF. The DNA of the CDR3 is TGCAGTGGAGGGCCAGATACGCAGTATTTT. This chain uses TRBV20-1 with TRBJ2-3; D perhaps matches TRBD2 (5 bases). The CDR3 has 10 residues. V shed 7 bases and J shed 4 bases, with 6 bases lying between them. Germline V gives CDR1 DFQATT, CDR2 SNEGSKA (reference sequence).

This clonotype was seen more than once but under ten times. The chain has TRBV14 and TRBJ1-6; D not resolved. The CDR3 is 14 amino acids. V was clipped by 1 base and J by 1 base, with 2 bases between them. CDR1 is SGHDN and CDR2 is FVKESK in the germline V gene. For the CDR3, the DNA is TGTGCCAGCAGCCAAGGGTCCTATAATTCACCCCTCCACTTT. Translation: CASSQGSYNSPLHF.

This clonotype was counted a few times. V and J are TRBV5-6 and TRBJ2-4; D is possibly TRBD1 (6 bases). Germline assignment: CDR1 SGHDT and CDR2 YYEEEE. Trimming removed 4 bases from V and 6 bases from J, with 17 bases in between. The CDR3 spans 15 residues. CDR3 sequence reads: CASSARTVSLNIQYF. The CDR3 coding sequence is TGTGCCAGCAGCGCACGGACAGTTTCACTAAACATTCAGTACTTC.

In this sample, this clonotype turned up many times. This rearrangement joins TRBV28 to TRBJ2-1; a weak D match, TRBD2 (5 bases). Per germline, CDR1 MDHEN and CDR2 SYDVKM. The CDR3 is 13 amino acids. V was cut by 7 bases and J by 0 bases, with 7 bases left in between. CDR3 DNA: TGTGCCAGCATTGGGAGCTCCTACAATGAGCAGTTCTTC. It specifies CASIGSSYNEQFF.

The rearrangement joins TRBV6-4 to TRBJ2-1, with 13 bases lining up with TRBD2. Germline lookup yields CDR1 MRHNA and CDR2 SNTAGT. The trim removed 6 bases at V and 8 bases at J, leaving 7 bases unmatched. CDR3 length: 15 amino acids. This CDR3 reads CASRRLAGGNYEQFF. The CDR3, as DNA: TGTGCCAGCAGAAGACTAGCGGGAGGTAACTATGAGCAGTTCTTC.

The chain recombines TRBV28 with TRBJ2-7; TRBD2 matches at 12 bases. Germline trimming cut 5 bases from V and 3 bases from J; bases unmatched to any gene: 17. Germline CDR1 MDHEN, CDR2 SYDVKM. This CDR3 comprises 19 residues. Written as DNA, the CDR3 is TGTGCCAGCAGTCCCGGACTAGCGGGGCAAGGCGGCGGGCACTACGAGCAGTACTTC. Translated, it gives CASSPGLAGQGGGHYEQYF.

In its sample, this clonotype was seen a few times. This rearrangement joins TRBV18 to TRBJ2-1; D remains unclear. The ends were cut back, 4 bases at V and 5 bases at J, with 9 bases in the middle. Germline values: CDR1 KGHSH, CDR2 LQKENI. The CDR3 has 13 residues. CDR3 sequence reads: CASSRSSHNEQFF. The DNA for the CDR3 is TGTGCCAGCTCACGTTCTAGTCACAATGAGCAGTTCTTC.

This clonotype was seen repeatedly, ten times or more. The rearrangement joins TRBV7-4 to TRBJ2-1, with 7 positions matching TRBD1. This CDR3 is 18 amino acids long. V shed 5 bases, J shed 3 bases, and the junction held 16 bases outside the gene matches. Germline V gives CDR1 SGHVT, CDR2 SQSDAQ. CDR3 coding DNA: TGTGCCAGCAGCGGCATCCGGGACAGAGATACTATCTACAATGAGCAGTTCTTC. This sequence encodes CASSGIRDRDTIYNEQFF.

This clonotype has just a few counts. CDR3 region: CASSGLGAGFTGYTF. The CDR3 bases are TGTGCCAGCAGTGGGCTTGGGGCGGGTTTCACCGGCTACACCTTC. The gene calls are TRBV25-1 and TRBJ1-2, with a tentative D call TRBD1 (5 bases). The CDR3 is 15 residues long. V was cut by 4 bases and J by 8 bases, with 20 bases left in between. Germline values: CDR1 MGHDK, CDR2 SYGVNS.

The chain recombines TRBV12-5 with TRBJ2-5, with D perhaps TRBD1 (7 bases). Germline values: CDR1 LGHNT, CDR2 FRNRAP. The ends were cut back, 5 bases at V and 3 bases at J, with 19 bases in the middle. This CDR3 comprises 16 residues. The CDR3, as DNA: TGTGCTAGTGGTCCGAGACAGGGAATAGCGGAAGAGACCCAGTACTTC. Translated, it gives CASGPRQGIAEETQYF. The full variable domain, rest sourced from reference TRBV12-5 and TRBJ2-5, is DARVTQTPRHKVTEMGQEVTMRCQPILGHNTVFWYRQTMMQGLELLAYFRNRAPLDDSGMPKDRFSAEMPDATLATLKIQPSEPRDSAVYFCASGPRQGIAEETQYFGPGTRLLVL.

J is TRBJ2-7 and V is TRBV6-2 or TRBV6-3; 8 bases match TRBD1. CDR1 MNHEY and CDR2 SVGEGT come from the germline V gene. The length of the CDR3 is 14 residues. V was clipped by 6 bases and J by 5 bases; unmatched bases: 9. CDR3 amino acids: CASSSLDRDNEQYF. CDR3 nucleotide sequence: TGTGCCAGCAGCTCCCTGGACAGGGACAACGAGCAGTACTTC.

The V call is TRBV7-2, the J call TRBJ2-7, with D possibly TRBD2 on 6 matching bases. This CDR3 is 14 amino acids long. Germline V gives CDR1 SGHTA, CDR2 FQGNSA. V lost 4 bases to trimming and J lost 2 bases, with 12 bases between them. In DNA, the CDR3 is TGTGCCAGCAGCTCTGGGACTCGCCCCTACGAGCAGTACTTC. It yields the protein CASSSGTRPYEQYF.

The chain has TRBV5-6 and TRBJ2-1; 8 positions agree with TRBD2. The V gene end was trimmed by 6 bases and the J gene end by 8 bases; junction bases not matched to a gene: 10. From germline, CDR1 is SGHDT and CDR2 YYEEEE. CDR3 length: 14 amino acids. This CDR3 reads CASTEAGDQDEQFF. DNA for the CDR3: TGTGCCAGCACCGAAGCGGGAGATCAGGATGAGCAGTTCTTC.

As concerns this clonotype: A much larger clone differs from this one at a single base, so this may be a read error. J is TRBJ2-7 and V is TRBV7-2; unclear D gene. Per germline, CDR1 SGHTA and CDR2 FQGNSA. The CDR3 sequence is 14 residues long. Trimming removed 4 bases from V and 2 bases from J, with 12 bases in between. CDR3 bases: TGTGCCAGCAGCTCAGGAATTTCCCCCTACGAGCAGTACTTC. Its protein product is CASSSGISPYEQYF.

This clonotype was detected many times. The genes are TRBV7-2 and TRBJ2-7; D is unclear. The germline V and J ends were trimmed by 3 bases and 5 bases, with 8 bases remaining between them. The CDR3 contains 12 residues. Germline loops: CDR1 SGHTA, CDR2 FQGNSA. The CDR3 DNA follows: TGTGCCAGCAGCTTTTATCAGAACGAGCAGTACTTC. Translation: CASSFYQNEQYF.

CDR3 residues: CASSNTAQAFF. The CDR3, as DNA: TGTGCCAGCAGCAATACCGCCCAAGCTTTCTTT. This rearrangement joins TRBV7-2 to TRBJ1-1; no definite D call. The CDR3 totals 11 residues. Deletions cut 5 bases from V and 9 bases from J, with 10 bases between. Germline V gene lookup returns CDR1 SGHTA and CDR2 FQGNSA. The full variable domain, its missing parts supplied by reference TRBV7-2 and TRBJ1-1, is GAGVSQSPSNKVTEKGKDVELRCDPISGHTALYWYRQSLGQGLEFLIYFQGNSAPDKSGLPSDRFSAERTGGSVSTLTIQRTQQEDSAVYLCASSNTAQAFFGQGTRLTVV.

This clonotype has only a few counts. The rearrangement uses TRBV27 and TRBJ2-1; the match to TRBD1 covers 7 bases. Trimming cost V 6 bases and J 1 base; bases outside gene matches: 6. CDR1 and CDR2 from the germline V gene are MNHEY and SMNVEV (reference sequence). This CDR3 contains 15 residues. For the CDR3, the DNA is TGTGCCAGCAGCGAGGCGACAGGGTCCTACAATGAGCAGTTCTTC. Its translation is CASSEATGSYNEQFF.

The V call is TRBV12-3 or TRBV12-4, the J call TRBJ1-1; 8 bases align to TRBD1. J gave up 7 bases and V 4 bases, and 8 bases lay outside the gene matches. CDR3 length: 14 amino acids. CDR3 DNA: TGTGCCAGCAGTTCTAGACAGGGGAGGAATGAAGCTTTCTTT. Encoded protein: CASSSRQGRNEAFF.

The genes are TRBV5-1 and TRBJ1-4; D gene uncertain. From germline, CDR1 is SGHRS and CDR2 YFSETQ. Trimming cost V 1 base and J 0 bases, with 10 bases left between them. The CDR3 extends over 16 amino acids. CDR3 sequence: CASSLKRQATNEKLFF. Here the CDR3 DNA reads TGCGCCAGCAGCTTGAAAAGGCAAGCAACTAATGAAAAACTGTTTTTT.

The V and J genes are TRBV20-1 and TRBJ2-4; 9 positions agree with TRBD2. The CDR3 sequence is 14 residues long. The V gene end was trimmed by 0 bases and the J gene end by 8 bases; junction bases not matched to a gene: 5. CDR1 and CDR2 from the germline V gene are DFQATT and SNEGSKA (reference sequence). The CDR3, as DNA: TGCAGTGCTAGAGATCTAGCGGGAACGGACATTCAGTACTTC. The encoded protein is CSARDLAGTDIQYF.

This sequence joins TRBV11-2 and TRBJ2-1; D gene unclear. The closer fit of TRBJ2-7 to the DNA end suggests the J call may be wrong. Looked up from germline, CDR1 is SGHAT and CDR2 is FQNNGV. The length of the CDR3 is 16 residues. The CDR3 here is CASSLWSRASYNEQYF. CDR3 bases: TGTGCCAGCAGCTTGTGGTCCCGGGCGTCCTACAATGAGCAGTACTTC.

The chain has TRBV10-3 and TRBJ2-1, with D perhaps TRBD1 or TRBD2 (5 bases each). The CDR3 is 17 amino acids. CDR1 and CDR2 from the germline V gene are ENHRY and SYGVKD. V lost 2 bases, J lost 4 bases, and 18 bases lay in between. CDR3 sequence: CAISEGRGPASYNEQFF. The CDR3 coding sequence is TGTGCCATCAGTGAGGGTCGGGGCCCGGCCTCGTACAATGAGCAGTTCTTC.

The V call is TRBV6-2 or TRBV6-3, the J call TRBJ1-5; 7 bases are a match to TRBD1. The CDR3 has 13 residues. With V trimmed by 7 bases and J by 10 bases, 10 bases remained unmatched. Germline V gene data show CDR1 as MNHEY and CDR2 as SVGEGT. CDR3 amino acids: CASNQGQKPPQHF. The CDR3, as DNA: TGTGCCAGCAATCAGGGACAGAAACCTCCCCAGCATTTT.

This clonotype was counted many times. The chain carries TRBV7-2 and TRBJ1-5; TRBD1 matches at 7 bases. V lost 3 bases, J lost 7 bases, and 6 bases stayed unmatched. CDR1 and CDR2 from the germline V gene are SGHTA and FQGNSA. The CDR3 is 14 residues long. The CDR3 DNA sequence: TGTGCCAGCAGCTTCCGACAGGGCGGCCAGCCCCAGCATTTT. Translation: CASSFRQGGQPQHF.

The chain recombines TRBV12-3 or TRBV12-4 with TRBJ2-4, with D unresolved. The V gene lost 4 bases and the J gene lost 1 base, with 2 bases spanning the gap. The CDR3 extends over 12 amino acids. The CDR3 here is CASSSAKNIQYF. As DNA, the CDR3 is TGTGCCAGCAGTTCGGCCAAAAACATTCAGTACTTC.

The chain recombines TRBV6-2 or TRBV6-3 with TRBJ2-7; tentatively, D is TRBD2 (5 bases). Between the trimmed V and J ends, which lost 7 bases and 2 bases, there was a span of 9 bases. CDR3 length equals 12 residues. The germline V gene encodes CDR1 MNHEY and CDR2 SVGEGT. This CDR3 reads CASTSGTYEQYV. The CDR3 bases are TGTGCCAGCACGAGCGGAACCTACGAGCAGTACGTC.

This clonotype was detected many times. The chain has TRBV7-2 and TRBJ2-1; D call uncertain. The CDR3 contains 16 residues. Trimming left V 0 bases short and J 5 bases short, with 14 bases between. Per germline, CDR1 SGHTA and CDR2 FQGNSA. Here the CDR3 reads CASSLAPGRKDNEQFF. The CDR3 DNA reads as TGTGCCAGCAGCTTAGCCCCGGGCCGGAAGGACAATGAGCAGTTCTTC. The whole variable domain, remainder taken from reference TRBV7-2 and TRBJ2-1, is GAGVSQSPSNKVTEKGKDVELRCDPISGHTALYWYRQSLGQGLEFLIYFQGNSAPDKSGLPSDRFSAERTGGSVSTLTIQRTQQEDSAVYLCASSLAPGRKDNEQFFGPGTRLTVL.